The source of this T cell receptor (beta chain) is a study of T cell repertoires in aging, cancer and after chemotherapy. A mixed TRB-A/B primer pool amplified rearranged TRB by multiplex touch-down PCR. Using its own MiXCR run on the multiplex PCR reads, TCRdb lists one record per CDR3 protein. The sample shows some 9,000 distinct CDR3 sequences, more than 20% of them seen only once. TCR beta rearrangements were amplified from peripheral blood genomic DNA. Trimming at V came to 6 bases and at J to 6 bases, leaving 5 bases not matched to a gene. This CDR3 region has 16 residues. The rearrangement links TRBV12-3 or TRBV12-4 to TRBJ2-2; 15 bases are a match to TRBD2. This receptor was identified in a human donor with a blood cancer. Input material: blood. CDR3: CASRRTSGRASGELFF. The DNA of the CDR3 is TGTGCCAGCAGGCGGACTAGCGGGAGGGCCTCCGGGGAGCTGTTTTTT.